The 29 T cell receptor beta chains presented below share a single source sample, sequenced in a study of OX40 agonist ivuxolimab in advanced cancers. Assay used: immunoSEQ multiplex PCR; TCRdb lists only in-frame clones, some missing. The repertoire holds under 85,000 clones, with about 88% as singletons. The sample in question was CD4+ or CD8+ T cells sorted from blood, obtained in a trial of the OX40 agonist ivuxolimab. Receptor source: an adult with an advanced solid tumor such as melanoma, head and neck, liver or kidney cancer.

This clone has just a few counts. V gene TRBV18 combines with J gene TRBJ2-7, with 7 bases that match TRBD2. The ends lost 3 bases at V and 3 bases at J; junction bases unmatched: 8. Germline V CDR1 and CDR2: KGHSH, LQKENI. The CDR3 runs 15 residues. The CDR3 nucleotides are TGTGCCAGCTCACCTCAGGGAGGGGCGCGCTACGAGCAGTACGTC. This gives the protein CASSPQGGARYEQYV.

This chain connects TRBV5-8 to TRBJ1-2; 11 bases agree with TRBD1. The length of the CDR3 is 15 residues. From germline, CDR1 is SGHTS and CDR2 YDEGEE. J gave up 7 bases and V 4 bases, and 9 bases lay outside the gene matches. The CDR3 here is CASSRSRTGGFGYTF. The CDR3, as DNA: TGTGCCAGCAGCCGTAGTCGGACAGGGGGCTTTGGCTACACCTTC.

The chain employs TRBV28 and TRBJ1-5; no reliable D call. This CDR3 contains 11 residues. Germline V gene sequence: CDR1 MDHEN, CDR2 SYDVKM. Between the trimmed V and J ends, which lost 5 bases and 5 bases, there was a span of 4 bases. Here the CDR3 DNA reads TGTGCCAGCAGTAATGATCAGCCCCAGCATTTT. It translates to CASSNDQPQHF.

The rearrangement joins TRBV11-2 to TRBJ1-6; 7 nucleotides line up with TRBD1. The ends lost 1 base at V and 13 bases at J; junction bases unmatched: 1. The CDR3 sequence is 12 residues long. Germline lookup yields CDR1 SGHAT and CDR2 FQNNGV. The CDR3 DNA is TGTGCCAGCAGCTTAGCCAGGGGGCCCCTCCACTTT. Translation gives CASSLARGPLHF.

The V and J genes are TRBV14 and TRBJ2-7; no firm D call. This CDR3 contains 15 residues. Looked up from germline, CDR1 is SGHDN and CDR2 is FVKESK. V was pared by 1 base and J by 2 bases, with 12 bases between. CDR3 nucleotides: TGTGCCAGCAGCCAAGGGTTTGGGCAGACCTACGAGCAGTACTTC. This sequence encodes CASSQGFGQTYEQYF.

J is TRBJ2-1 and V is TRBV5-1; 14 bases map to TRBD2. From germline, CDR1 is SGHRS and CDR2 YFSETQ. V was clipped by 0 bases and J by 8 bases; unmatched bases: 7. The CDR3 is 17 amino acids. The CDR3 loop reads CASSLAGTSGGGDEQFF. CDR3 coding DNA: TGCGCCAGCAGCTTGGCGGGGACTAGCGGGGGAGGCGATGAGCAGTTCTTC.

This clone was counted only a few times. The chain recombines TRBV28 with TRBJ1-1; D uncertain. The germline CDR1 and CDR2 sequences are MDHEN and SYDVKM. Trimming removed 3 bases at V and 4 bases at J, with 6 bases between. There are 12 residues in the CDR3. The CDR3 DNA reads TGTGCCAGCAGTTTCCCCCCCACTGAAGCTTTCTTT. Its translation is CASSFPPTEAFF.

The chain uses TRBV7-9 and TRBJ1-3; TRBD1 is a possible D gene (6 bases). Trimming stripped 1 base from V and 0 bases from J, with 13 bases between. The V gene's germline CDR1 is SEHNR and CDR2 FQNEAQ (reference sequence). This CDR3 has 17 residues. The CDR3 coding sequence is TGTGCCAGCAGCTTAGGATCCGGGGGCTCCTCTGGAAACACCATATATTTT. Amino acid sequence: CASSLGSGGSSGNTIYF.

This chain uses TRBV21-1 with TRBJ2-1; TRBD2 is taken as the D call from the table, unchecked against the DNA. TRBV21-1 is shown as a pseudogene. This CDR3 has 19 residues. The CDR3 reads CASSKAGTSGGALLNEQFF. CDR3 sequence (DNA): TGTGCCAGCAGCAAGGCCGGGACTAGCGGGGGGGCCTTACTCAATGAGCAGTTCTTC.

As regards this clone: One junction end disagrees with the germline gene, perhaps due to a read error. The J gene is TRBJ2-2, the V gene TRBV5-1, with TRBD2 identical over 8 bases. Germline CDR1 SGHRS, CDR2 YFSETQ. CDR3 length equals 15 residues. CDR3 nucleotides: TGCGCCAGCACCAGGACTAGCATGTCGAACCGGGGAGCTGTTTTT. The encoded protein is CASTRTSMSNRGAVF. Complete variable domain (other parts from reference TRBV5-1 and TRBJ2-2): KAGVTQTPRYLIKTRGQQVTLSCSPISGHRSVSWYQQTPGQGLQFLFEYFSETQRNKGNFPGRFSGRQFSNSRSEMNVSTLELGDSALYLCASTRTSMSNRGAVFGEGSRLTVL.

This clone was counted once. The V call is TRBV25-1, the J call TRBJ2-4; maybe TRBD2 (5 bases). Trimming cost V 6 bases and J 2 bases, with 11 bases left between them. CDR1 is MGHDK, CDR2 SYGVNS, per germline. This CDR3 comprises 14 residues. In nucleotides, the CDR3 is TGTGCCAGCAGCCTCACGGGGACCAAAAACATTCAGTACTTC. Encoded protein: CASSLTGTKNIQYF.

This clone was found once. The V call is TRBV6-5, the J call TRBJ1-2, with 12 bases that match TRBD1. The length of the CDR3 is 15 residues. J gave up 7 bases and V 6 bases, and 9 bases lay outside the gene matches. The V gene's germline CDR1 is MNHEY and CDR2 SVGAGI. This CDR3 reads CASRHRDRGPRGYTF. The CDR3 DNA sequence: TGTGCCAGCAGGCACCGGGACAGGGGGCCTCGTGGCTACACCTTC.

The count of this clone is one. The V gene is TRBV7-9, the J gene TRBJ2-1; 8 nucleotides align to TRBD2. This CDR3 contains 16 residues. Germline trimming cut 4 bases from V and 5 bases from J; bases unmatched to any gene: 10. Germline V gene data show CDR1 as SEHNR and CDR2 as FQNEAQ (reference sequence). The CDR3 sequence is CASSSRAGGAHNEQFF. The CDR3 nucleotides read TGTGCCAGCAGCTCCAGGGCCGGGGGGGCACACAATGAGCAGTTCTTC.

This sequence joins TRBV27 and TRBJ1-2; D uncertain. V shed 6 bases and J shed 0 bases, with 14 bases lying between them. The CDR3 runs to 15 residues. Germline values: CDR1 MNHEY, CDR2 SMNVEV (reference sequence). The CDR3 protein is CASSSLQDSNYGYTF. In nucleotides, the CDR3 is TGTGCCAGCAGCTCCCTGCAGGATTCTAACTATGGCTACACCTTC.

This chain links TRBV5-6 with TRBJ1-4, with D hard to call. CDR3 length: 12 residues. V was pared by 4 bases and J by 4 bases, with 5 bases between. CDR1 SGHDT and CDR2 YYEEEE come from the germline V gene. The CDR3, as DNA: TGTGCCAGCAGCCGGGTTAATGAAAAACTGTTTTTT. Translation: CASSRVNEKLFF.

The chain combines TRBV5-1 with TRBJ1-6, with D unclear. This CDR3 spans 15 amino acids. The germline V gene encodes CDR1 SGHRS and CDR2 YFSETQ. V was shortened by 4 bases and J by 2 bases, with 10 bases between the two germline ends. The chain's CDR3 is CASSLDQTYNSPLHF. CDR3 DNA sequence: TGCGCCAGCAGCCTGGACCAAACCTATAATTCACCCCTCCACTTT.

This clone was counted once. The J gene is TRBJ2-5, the V gene TRBV6-6; D may match TRBD1 or TRBD2 (6 bases each). The V end was cut by 7 bases, the J end by 1 base, with 19 bases between. Germline CDR1 and CDR2: MNHNY and SVGAGI (reference sequence). CDR3 size: 16 residues. In DNA form, the CDR3 reads TGTGCCAGCACCCAGGGGTGGTTGGGGGGCCAAGAGACCCAGTACTTC. Amino acids: CASTQGWLGGQETQYF.

The chain couples TRBV15 to TRBJ1-1; unclear D gene. The CDR3 extends over 13 amino acids. In germline, CDR1 is LNHNV, CDR2 YYDKDF (reference sequence). Trimming stripped 5 bases from V and 3 bases from J, with 10 bases between. The CDR3 nucleotides are TGTGCCACCAGCCTGAGGAGGGACACTGAAGCTTTCTTT. As protein: CATSLRRDTEAFF.

The V call is TRBV5-6, the J call TRBJ1-5; 8 nucleotides align to TRBD1. The CDR3 length is 17 residues. Germline V gene lookup returns CDR1 SGHDT and CDR2 YYEEEE. Trimming removed 4 bases from V and 5 bases from J; junction bases left unmatched: 14. Here the CDR3 reads CASSLQLKTGVYQPQHF. CDR3 nucleotides: TGTGCCAGCAGCCTCCAACTCAAGACAGGGGTCTATCAGCCCCAGCATTTT.

This sequence joins TRBV6-5 and TRBJ2-3, with 7 bases fitting TRBD2. CDR1 is MNHEY and CDR2 is SVGAGI in the germline V gene. The trim removed 8 bases at V and 4 bases at J, leaving 12 bases unmatched. The CDR3 spans 15 residues. The DNA of the CDR3 is TGTGCCAGCGGCCTTACCAGCGGGGCTTCAGATACGCAGTATTTT. This codes for CASGLTSGASDTQYF.

This chain uses TRBV7-2 with TRBJ2-1; no clear D gene. The CDR3 runs to 14 residues. V lost 3 bases and J lost 3, with 9 bases in between. Germline V CDR1 and CDR2: SGHTA, FQGNSA. CDR3 sequence (DNA): TGTGCCAGCAGCTTTAGTACTAACTACAATGAGCAGTTCTTC. Translation: CASSFSTNYNEQFF.

V gene TRBV6-5 combines with J gene TRBJ1-3, with D perhaps matching TRBD1 (5 bases). Germline CDR1 reads MNHEY; CDR2 reads SVGAGI. This CDR3 has 15 amino acids. V gave up 6 bases and J gave up 0 bases, with 12 bases separating them. The CDR3 sequence is CASRPRANSGNTIYF. The CDR3 nucleotides read TGTGCCAGCAGGCCCAGGGCGAACTCTGGAAACACCATATATTTT.

The CDR3 loop reads CASTSGYAYEQYF. In DNA, the CDR3 is TGTGCCAGCACCTCGGGCTATGCCTACGAGCAGTACTTC. This chain uses TRBV28 with TRBJ2-5; the D is unclear. TRBJ2-7 matches the DNA end more closely, so the J call is doubtful. CDR1 is MDHEN, CDR2 SYDVKM, per germline. This CDR3 has 13 amino acids.

The V call is TRBV19, the J call TRBJ1-6; D remains ambiguous. From germline, CDR1 is LNHDA and CDR2 SQIVND (reference sequence). V lost 5 bases, J lost 10 bases, and 15 bases lay in between. The CDR3 consists of 14 residues. The DNA for the CDR3 is TGTGCCAGTAGTCCCAGGTCCTCCGACTCACCCCTCCACTTT. This encodes CASSPRSSDSPLHF.

This chain joins TRBV19 and TRBJ1-6; perhaps TRBD1 as D (6 bases). Per germline, CDR1 LNHDA and CDR2 SQIVND (reference sequence). This CDR3 spans 15 amino acids. The V gene lost 3 bases and the J gene lost 8 bases, with 14 bases spanning the gap. The CDR3 DNA is TGTGCCAGTAGTATCCCGGGGGCAGGGGATTCACCCCTCCACTTT. Translated: CASSIPGAGDSPLHF.

V and J are TRBV9 and TRBJ2-7, with 9 nucleotides matching TRBD1. The CDR3 is made up of 15 amino acids. CDR1 is SGDLS and CDR2 is YYNGEE in the germline V gene. V lost 4 bases, J lost 0 bases, and 5 bases stayed unmatched. In DNA, the CDR3 is TGTGCCAGCAGCAGGACAGGGGTTAGCTCCTACGAGCAGTACTTC. Its translation is CASSRTGVSSYEQYF.

The genes are TRBV5-4 and TRBJ2-6; TRBD1 or TRBD2 may be the D gene (5 bases each). The V end was cut by 6 bases, the J end by 0 bases, with 16 bases between. Germline CDR1 SGHNT, CDR2 YYREEE (reference sequence). The CDR3 loop spans 17 amino acids. Here the CDR3 reads CASNPGTKDSGANVLTF. CDR3 DNA: TGTGCCAGCAACCCCGGGACCAAAGACTCTGGGGCCAACGTCCTGACTTTC.

The V gene is TRBV9, the J gene TRBJ2-3; D gene ambiguous. CDR1 is SGDLS, CDR2 YYNGEE, per germline. CDR3 length equals 13 residues. Trimming pared 4 bases from V and 3 bases from J, leaving 9 bases between. CDR3 sequence reads: CASSPSPTDTQYF. The CDR3 DNA follows: TGTGCCAGCAGCCCCAGCCCGACAGATACGCAGTATTTT.

The chain uses TRBV6-5 and TRBJ1-5; 11 nucleotides align to TRBD1. Germline V gene sequence: CDR1 MNHEY, CDR2 SVGAGI. The CDR3 has 15 residues. V gave up 2 bases and J gave up 4 bases; unmatched junction bases: 1. CDR3 DNA sequence: TGTGCCAGCAGTTACGGGACAGGGGGAAATCAGCCCCAGCATTTT. This gives the protein CASSYGTGGNQPQHF.